This paragraph covers one TCR beta chain sequence. Antigen specificity is unknown. These data are taken from a study of OX40 agonist ivuxolimab in advanced cancers. About the research overall: A male proportion of about 84% was recorded, with mean age approximately 57 years and range about 23 to 80. General study findings and limits: Clonal expansion from baseline to week 6 occurred in both CD4+ and CD8+ T cells. Averaging showed that CD8+ T cells had more expanded clones than CD4+ did. Some of the nonresponding patients also showed low levels of normalized T-cell clonal expansion.

CDR3 length equals 15 residues. V shed 2 bases and J shed 1 base, with 11 bases lying between them. The germline gives CDR1 KGHSH, CDR2 LQKENI. TCRdb's copy holds only in-frame clones and misses some; the assay was immunoSEQ multiplex PCR. This table holds 40,000 to 50,000 clones, about 89% found once. The genes are TRBV18 and TRBJ1-1, with TRBD1 as a possible D gene (6 bases). The receptor was derived from an adult with an advanced solid tumor such as melanoma, head and neck, liver or kidney cancer. The specimen was CD4+ or CD8+ T cells sorted from blood, collected in a trial of the OX40 agonist ivuxolimab. CDR3 protein: CASSPAHRENTEAFF. CDR3 coding DNA: TGTGCCAGCTCACCAGCTCACAGGGAGAACACTGAAGCTTTCTTT.